In its sample, the clone carrying this T cell receptor (beta chain) was seen many times. Antigen specificity is unknown. The sample originates from a study of identical twins. V was trimmed by 4 bases and J by 9 bases, leaving 16 bases between them. Germline-derived CDR1 and CDR2 are ENHRY and SYGVKD. CDR3 length: 15 amino acids. Each CDR3 protein is one row after TCRdb ran MiXCR on the 5' RACE reads. The data hold more than 650,000 distinct CDR3 sequences, with 5.5% to 6.5% observed a single time. Study-wide points: Surplus twin overlap in beta out-of-frame sequences was less pronounced.

This TCR came from a man between 18 and 35 years old in good health. V is TRBV10-3 and J is TRBJ1-6, with D possibly TRBD1 on 5 matching bases. The specimen was naive T cells sorted from blood. The chain's CDR3 is CAISGGSWGGSPLHF. DNA for the CDR3: TGTGCCATCAGTGGAGGGTCTTGGGGCGGTTCACCCCTCCACTTT.